A single sample gave rise to the 5 T cell receptor beta chains below, sequenced in a study of OX40 agonist ivuxolimab in advanced cancers. Libraries were prepared by immunoSEQ multiplex PCR; TCRdb keeps only in-frame clonotypes and omits some of them. The data hold about 64,000 clones, with approximately 86% observed a single time. The specimen was CD4+ or CD8+ T cells sorted from blood, collected in a trial of the OX40 agonist ivuxolimab. These receptors all come from an adult with an advanced solid tumor such as melanoma, head and neck, liver or kidney cancer.

The genes are TRBV6-6 and TRBJ2-5, with D perhaps matching TRBD2 (6 bases). The length of the CDR3 is 14 residues. Germline-derived CDR1 and CDR2 are MNHNY and SVGAGI (reference sequence). With 6 bases removed from V and 5 bases from J, the gap between germline ends came to 16 bases. In DNA form, the CDR3 reads TGTGCCAGCAGAAACGGGGGAGGAGGGGAGACCCAGTACTTC. It yields the protein CASRNGGGGETQYF.

The genes are TRBV18 and TRBJ1-2, with TRBD1 matching 10 bases. Germline assignment: CDR1 KGHSH and CDR2 LQKENI. V shed 5 bases and J 6 bases; nucleotides not matched to a gene: 3. The CDR3 has 13 amino acids. Here the CDR3 reads CASSFGQGDGYTF. CDR3 DNA: TGTGCCAGCTCATTCGGACAGGGGGATGGCTACACCTTC. The variable domain in full, completed from reference TRBV18 and TRBJ1-2, reads NAGVMQNPRHLVRRRGQEARLRCSPMKGHSHVYWYRQLPEEGLKFMVYLQKENIIDESGMPKERFSAEFPKEGPSILRIQQVVRGDSAAYFCASSFGQGDGYTFGSGTRLTVV.

This rearrangement joins TRBV5-1 to TRBJ2-1; 8 positions agree with TRBD2. Germline loops: CDR1 SGHRS, CDR2 YFSETQ. The CDR3 sequence is 17 residues long. After removal of 4 bases from V and 2 bases from J, the junction contained 11 bases not matched to a gene. The CDR3 loop is CASSSGVLAGTYNEQFF. The CDR3 nucleotides are TGCGCCAGCAGCAGTGGTGTTCTAGCGGGTACCTACAATGAGCAGTTCTTC.

The V gene is TRBV28, the J gene TRBJ2-7; 7 positions agree with TRBD2. Germline assignment: CDR1 MDHEN and CDR2 SYDVKM. This CDR3 comprises 12 residues. V was clipped by 7 bases and J by 2 bases; unmatched bases: 2. The CDR3 DNA reads TGTGCCAGCACCGGACTAGCCTACGAGCAGTACTTC. It codes for CASTGLAYEQYF.

In this sample, this clone turned up a few times. J is TRBJ1-1 and V is TRBV6-5; weak D call: TRBD1 (6 bases). The V gene's germline CDR1 is MNHEY and CDR2 SVGAGI. Trimming stripped 0 bases from V and 10 bases from J, with 15 bases between. There are 14 residues in the CDR3. The CDR3 DNA reads as TGTGCCAGCAGTTACTCGACGGGGGCCTGGCGAGCTTTCTTT. This translates into CASSYSTGAWRAFF.